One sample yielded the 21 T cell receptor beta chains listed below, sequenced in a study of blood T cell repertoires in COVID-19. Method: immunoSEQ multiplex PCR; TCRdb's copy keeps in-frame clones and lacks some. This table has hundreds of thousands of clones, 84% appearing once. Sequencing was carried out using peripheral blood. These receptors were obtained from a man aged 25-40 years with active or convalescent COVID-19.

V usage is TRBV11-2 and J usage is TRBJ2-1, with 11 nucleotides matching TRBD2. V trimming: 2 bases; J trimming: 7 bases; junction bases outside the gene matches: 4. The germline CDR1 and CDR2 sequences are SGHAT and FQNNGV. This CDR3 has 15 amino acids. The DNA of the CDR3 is TGTGCCAGCAGCTTACGGACTAGCGGGCTAAATGAGCAGTTCTTC. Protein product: CASSLRTSGLNEQFF. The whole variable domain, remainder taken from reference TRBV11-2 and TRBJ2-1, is EAGVAQSPRYKIIEKRQSVAFWCNPISGHATLYWYQQILGQGPKLLIQFQNNGVVDDSQLPKDRFSAERLKGVDSTLKIQPAKLEDSAVYLCASSLRTSGLNEQFFGPGTRLTVL.

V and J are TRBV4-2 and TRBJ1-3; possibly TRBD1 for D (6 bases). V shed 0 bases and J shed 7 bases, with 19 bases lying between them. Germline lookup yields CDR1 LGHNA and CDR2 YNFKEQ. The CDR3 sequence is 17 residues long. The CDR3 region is CASSQEGTGQIWNTIYF. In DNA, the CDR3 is TGTGCCAGCAGCCAAGAGGGAACAGGGCAGATTTGGAACACCATATATTTT.

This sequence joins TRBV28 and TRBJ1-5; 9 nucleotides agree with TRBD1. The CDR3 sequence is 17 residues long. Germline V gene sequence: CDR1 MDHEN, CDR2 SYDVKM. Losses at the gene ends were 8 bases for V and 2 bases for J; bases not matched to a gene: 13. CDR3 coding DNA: TGTGCCAGCTACGGGACAGGGTATGGTGGAGGCAATCAGCCCCAGCATTTT. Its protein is CASYGTGYGGGNQPQHF.

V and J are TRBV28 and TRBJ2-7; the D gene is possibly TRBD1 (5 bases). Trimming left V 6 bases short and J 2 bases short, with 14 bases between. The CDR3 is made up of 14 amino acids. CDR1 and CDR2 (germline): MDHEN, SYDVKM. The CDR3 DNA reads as TGTGCCAGCAGCTATCAGGGTCATACCTACGAGCAGTACTTC. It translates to CASSYQGHTYEQYF.

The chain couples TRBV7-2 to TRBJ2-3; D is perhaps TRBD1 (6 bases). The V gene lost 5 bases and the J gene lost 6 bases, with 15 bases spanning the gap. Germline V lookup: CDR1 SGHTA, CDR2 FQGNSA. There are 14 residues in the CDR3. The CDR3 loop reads CASSILGGSDTQYF. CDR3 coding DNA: TGTGCCAGCAGCATCCTAGGGGGTTCGGATACGCAGTATTTT.

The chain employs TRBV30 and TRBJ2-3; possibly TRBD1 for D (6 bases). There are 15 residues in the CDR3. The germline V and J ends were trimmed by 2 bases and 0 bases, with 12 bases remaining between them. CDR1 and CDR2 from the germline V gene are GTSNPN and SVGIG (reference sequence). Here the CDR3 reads CAWSSQGLSTDTQYF. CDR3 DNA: TGTGCCTGGAGTTCCCAGGGGCTGAGCACAGATACGCAGTATTTT.

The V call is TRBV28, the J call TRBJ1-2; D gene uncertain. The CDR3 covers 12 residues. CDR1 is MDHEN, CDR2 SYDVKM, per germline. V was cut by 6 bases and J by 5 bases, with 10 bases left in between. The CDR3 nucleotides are TGTGCCAGCAGCCCTCGGAGGTATGGCTACACCTTC. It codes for CASSPRRYGYTF.

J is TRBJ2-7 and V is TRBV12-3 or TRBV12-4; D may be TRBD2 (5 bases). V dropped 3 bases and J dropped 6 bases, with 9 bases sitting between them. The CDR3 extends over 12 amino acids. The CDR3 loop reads CASSFAEAEQYF. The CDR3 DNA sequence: TGTGCCAGCAGTTTTGCGGAGGCCGAGCAGTACTTC.

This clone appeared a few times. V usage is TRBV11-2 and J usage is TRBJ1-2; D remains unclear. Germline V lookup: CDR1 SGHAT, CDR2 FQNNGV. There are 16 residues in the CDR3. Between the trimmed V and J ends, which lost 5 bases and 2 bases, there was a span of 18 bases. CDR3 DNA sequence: TGTGCCAGCAGCAGTAACACAAGGCGGTTAAACTATGGCTACACCTTC. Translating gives CASSSNTRRLNYGYTF.

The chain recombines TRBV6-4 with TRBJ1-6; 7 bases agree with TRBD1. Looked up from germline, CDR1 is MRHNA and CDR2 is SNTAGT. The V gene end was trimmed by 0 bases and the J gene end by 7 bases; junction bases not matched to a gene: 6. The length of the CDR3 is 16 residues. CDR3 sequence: CASSDSWTGQNSPLHF. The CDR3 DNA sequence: TGTGCCAGCAGTGACTCCTGGACAGGACAGAATTCACCCCTCCACTTT.

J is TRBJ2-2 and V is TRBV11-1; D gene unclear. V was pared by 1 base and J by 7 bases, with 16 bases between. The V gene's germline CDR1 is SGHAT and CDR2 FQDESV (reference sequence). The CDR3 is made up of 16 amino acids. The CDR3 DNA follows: TGTGCCAGCAGCTTAGAGACTTTCACTCTAAGCGGGGAGCTGTTTTTT. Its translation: CASSLETFTLSGELFF.

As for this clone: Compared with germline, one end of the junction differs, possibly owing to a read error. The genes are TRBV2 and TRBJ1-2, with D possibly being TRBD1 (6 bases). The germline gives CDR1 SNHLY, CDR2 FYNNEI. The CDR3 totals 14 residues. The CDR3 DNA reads TGTGCCTCCTCTGGGGTGGGGACACTCTATGTCTACACCTTC. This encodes CASSGVGTLYVYTF.

The CDR3 here is CASSLDLSNEQFF. CDR3 in DNA: TGTGCCAGCAGCTTAGATCTGAGCAATGAGCAGTTCTTC. The rearrangement uses TRBV11-2 and TRBJ2-1; unclear D gene. The CDR3 runs 13 residues. V lost 0 bases to trimming and J lost 6 bases, with 6 bases between them. Germline-derived CDR1 and CDR2 are SGHAT and FQNNGV.

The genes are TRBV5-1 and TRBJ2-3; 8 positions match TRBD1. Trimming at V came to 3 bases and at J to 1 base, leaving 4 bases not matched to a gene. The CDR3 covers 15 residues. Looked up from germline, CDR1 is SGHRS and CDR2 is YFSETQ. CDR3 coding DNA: TGCGCCAGCAGCTGGCAGGGACAGGGCACAGATACGCAGTATTTT. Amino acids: CASSWQGQGTDTQYF.

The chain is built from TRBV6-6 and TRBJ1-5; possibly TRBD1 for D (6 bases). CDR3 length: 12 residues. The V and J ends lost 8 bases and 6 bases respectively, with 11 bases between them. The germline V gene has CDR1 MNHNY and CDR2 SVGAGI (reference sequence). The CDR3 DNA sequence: TGTGCCAGCTCCGAAGGGGGTCAGCCCCAGCATTTT. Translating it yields CASSEGGQPQHF.

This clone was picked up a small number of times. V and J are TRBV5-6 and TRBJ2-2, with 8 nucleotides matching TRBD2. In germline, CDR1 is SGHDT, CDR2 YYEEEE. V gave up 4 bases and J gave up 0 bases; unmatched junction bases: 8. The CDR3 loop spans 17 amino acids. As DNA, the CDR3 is TGTGCCAGCAGCCCCCTAGTAGCGGGGTCGAACACCGGGGAGCTGTTTTTT. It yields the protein CASSPLVAGSNTGELFF.

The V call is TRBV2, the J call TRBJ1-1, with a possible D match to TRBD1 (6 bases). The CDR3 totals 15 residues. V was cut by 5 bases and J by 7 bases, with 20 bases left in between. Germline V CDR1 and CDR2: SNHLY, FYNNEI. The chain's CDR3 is CASSLVGRGRGEAFF. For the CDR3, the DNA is TGTGCCAGCAGTCTGGTCGGCAGGGGTAGGGGTGAAGCTTTCTTT.

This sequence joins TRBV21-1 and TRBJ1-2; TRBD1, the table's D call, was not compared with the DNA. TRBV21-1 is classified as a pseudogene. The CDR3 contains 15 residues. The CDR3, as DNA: TGTGCCAGCAGCAGAGCCACAGGGGGTGGTAACGGCTACACCTTC. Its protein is CASSRATGGGNGYTF.

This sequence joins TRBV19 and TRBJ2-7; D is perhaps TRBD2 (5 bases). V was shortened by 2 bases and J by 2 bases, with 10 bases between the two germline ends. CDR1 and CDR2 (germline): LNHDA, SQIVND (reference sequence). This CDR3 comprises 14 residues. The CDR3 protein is CASSITRIPYEQYF. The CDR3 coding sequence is TGTGCCAGTAGTATAACTAGGATCCCCTACGAGCAGTACTTC.

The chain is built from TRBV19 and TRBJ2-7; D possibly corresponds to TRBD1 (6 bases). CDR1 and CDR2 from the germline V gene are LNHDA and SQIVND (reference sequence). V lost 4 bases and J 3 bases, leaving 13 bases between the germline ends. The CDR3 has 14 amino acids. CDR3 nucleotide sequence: TGTGCCAGTAGTAACCCGGGACACTACTACGAGCAGTACTTC. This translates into CASSNPGHYYEQYF.

The CDR3 sequence: CASSATGATNTEAFF. CDR3 bases: TGTGCCAGCAGCGCCACAGGGGCGACGAACACTGAAGCTTTCTTT. The chain couples TRBV5-8 to TRBJ1-1, with 7 bases identical to TRBD1. J gave up 1 base and V 4 bases, and 7 bases lay outside the gene matches. CDR1 and CDR2 (germline): SGHTS, YDEGEE. The length of the CDR3 is 15 residues.